This TCR beta chain was retrieved from a study of T-cell memory formation after mild COVID-19. Trimming shortened V by 1 base and J by 8 bases, and 11 bases separated the two germline ends. The CDR3 covers 13 residues. Germline V gene sequence: CDR1 SGHVS, CDR2 FQNEAQ. TCRdb processed the 5' RACE reads anew with MiXCR; each CDR3 protein has one entry. Of about 110,000 distinct CDR3 sequences in the sample, approximately 15% were seen once. This clonotype was counted a few times. This TCR came from an adult woman who had mild COVID-19 (a few samples of this study predate the infection). Cell type and time point are not known. What was sequenced was PBMCs or a T cell subset sorted from them (not recorded which). The chain carries TRBV7-8 and TRBJ1-1, with D perhaps TRBD1 (5 bases). The CDR3 DNA reads TGTGCCAGCAGCTTAGTACGTAACAGGGAAGCTTTCTTT. It is translated as CASSLVRNREAFF.